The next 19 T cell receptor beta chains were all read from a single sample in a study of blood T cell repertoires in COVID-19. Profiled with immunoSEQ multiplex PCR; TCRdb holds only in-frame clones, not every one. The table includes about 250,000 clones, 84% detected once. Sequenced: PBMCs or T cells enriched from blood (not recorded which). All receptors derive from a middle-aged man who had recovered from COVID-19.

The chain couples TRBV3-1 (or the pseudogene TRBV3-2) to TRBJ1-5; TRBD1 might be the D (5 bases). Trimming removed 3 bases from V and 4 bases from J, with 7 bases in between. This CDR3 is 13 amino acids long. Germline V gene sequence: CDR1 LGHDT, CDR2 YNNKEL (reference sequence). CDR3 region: CASSQGGNQPQHF. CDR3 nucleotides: TGTGCCAGCAGCCAGGGGGGAAATCAGCCCCAGCATTTT.

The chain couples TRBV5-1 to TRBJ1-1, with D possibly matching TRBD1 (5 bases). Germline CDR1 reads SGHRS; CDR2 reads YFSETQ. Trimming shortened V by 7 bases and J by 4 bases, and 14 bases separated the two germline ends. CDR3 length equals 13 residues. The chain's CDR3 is CASSTTGVTEAFF. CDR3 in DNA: TGCGCCAGCTCCACAACGGGGGTCACTGAAGCTTTCTTT.

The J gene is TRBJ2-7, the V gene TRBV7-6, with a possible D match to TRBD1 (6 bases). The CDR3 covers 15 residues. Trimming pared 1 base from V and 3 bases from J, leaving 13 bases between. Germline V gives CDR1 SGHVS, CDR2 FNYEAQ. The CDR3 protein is CASSLEQGTHYEQYF. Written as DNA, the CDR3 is TGTGCCAGCAGCTTAGAGCAGGGGACCCACTACGAGCAGTACTTC.

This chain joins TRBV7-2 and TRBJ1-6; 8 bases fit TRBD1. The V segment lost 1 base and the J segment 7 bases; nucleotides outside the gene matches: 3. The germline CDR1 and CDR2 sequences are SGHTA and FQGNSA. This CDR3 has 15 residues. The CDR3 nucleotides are TGTGCCAGCAGCTTAGAAGGGACAGGCAATTCACCCCTCCACTTT. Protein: CASSLEGTGNSPLHF.

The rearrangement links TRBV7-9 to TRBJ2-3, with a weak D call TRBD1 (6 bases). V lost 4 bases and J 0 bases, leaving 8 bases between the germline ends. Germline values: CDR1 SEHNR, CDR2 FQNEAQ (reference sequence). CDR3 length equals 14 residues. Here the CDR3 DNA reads TGTGCCAGCAGCTGGACAGTGAGCACAGATACGCAGTATTTT. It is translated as CASSWTVSTDTQYF. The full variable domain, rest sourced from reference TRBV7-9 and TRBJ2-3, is DTGVSQNPRHKITKRGQNVTFRCDPISEHNRLYWYRQTLGQGPEFLTYFQNEAQLEKSRLLSDRFSAERPKGSFSTLEIQRTEQGDSAMYLCASSWTVSTDTQYFGPGTRLTVL.

DNA of the CDR3: TGCAGTGGCGTATTCAAAAACATTCAGTACTTC. Translation: CSGVFKNIQYF. The chain is built from TRBV20-1 and TRBJ2-4; D gene unclear. The CDR3 totals 11 residues. V shed 7 bases and J shed 3 bases, with 7 bases lying between them. From germline, CDR1 is DFQATT and CDR2 SNEGSKA (reference sequence).

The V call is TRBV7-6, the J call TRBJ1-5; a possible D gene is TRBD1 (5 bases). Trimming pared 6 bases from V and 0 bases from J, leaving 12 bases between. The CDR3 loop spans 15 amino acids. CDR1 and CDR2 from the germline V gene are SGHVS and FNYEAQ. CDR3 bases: TGTGCCAGCAGTAAGGGGCCCTATAGCAATCAGCCCCAGCATTTT. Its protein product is CASSKGPYSNQPQHF.

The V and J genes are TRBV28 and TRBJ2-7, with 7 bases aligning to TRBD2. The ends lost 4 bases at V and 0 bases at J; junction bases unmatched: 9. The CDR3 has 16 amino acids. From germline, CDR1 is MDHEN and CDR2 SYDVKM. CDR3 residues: CASSYRGGRTSYEQYF. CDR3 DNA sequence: TGTGCCAGCAGTTATCGGGGCGGGAGAACCTCCTACGAGCAGTACTTC. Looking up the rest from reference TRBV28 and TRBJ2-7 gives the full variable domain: DVKVTQSSRYLVKRTGEKVFLECVQDMDHENMFWYRQDPGLGLRLIYFSYDVKMKEKGDIPEGYSVSREKKERFSLILESASTNQTSMYLCASSYRGGRTSYEQYFGPGTRLTVT.

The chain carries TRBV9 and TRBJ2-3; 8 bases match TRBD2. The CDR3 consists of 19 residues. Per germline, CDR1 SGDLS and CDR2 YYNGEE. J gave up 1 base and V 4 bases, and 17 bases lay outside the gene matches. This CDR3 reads CASSRLGPQAGARTDTQYF. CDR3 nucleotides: TGTGCCAGCAGCCGATTGGGGCCCCAAGCGGGAGCCCGCACAGATACGCAGTATTTT.

The CDR3 region has the DNA TGTGCCAGCAGTTACGGGGGGTCCTACGAGCAGTACTTC. It codes for CASSYGGSYEQYF. V is TRBV6-5 and J is TRBJ2-7, with a possible D match to TRBD2 (6 bases). Germline CDR1 is MNHEY and CDR2 is SVGAGI. The V end was cut by 2 bases, the J end by 1 base, with 6 bases between. The CDR3 extends over 13 amino acids.

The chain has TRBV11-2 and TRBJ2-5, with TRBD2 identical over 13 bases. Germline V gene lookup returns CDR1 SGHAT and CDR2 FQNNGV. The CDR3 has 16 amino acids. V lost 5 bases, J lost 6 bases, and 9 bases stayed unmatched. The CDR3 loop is CASSPQLAGGWKTQYF. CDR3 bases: TGTGCCAGCAGCCCCCAACTAGCGGGAGGGTGGAAGACCCAGTACTTC.

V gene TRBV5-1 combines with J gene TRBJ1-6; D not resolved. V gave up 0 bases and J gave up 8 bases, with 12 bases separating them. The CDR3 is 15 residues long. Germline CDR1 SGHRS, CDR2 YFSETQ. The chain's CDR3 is CASSLGPRRDSPLHF. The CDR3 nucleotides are TGCGCCAGCAGCTTGGGGCCCCGTCGGGATTCACCCCTCCACTTT. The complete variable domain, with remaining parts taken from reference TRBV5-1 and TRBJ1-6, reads KAGVTQTPRYLIKTRGQQVTLSCSPISGHRSVSWYQQTPGQGLQFLFEYFSETQRNKGNFPGRFSGRQFSNSRSEMNVSTLELGDSALYLCASSLGPRRDSPLHFGNGTRLTVT.

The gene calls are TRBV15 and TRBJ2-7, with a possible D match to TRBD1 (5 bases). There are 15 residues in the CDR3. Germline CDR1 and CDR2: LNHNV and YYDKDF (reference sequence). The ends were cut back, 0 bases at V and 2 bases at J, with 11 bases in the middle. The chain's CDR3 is CATSRDQRTTYEQYF. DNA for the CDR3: TGTGCCACCAGCAGAGATCAGAGGACAACCTACGAGCAGTACTTC.

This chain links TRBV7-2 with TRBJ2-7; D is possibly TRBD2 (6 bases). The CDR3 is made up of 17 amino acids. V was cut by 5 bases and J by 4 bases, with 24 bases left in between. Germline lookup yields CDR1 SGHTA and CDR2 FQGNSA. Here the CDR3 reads CASSPGRGRVLEYEQYF. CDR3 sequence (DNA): TGTGCCAGCAGCCCAGGGCGGGGCCGGGTCCTGGAATACGAGCAGTACTTC.

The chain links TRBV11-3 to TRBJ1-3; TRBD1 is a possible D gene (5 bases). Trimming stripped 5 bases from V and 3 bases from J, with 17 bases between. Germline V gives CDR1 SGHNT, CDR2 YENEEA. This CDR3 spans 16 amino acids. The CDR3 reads CASSVRRAQGGNTIYF. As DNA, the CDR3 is TGTGCCAGCAGCGTAAGGAGGGCCCAGGGTGGAAACACCATATATTTT.

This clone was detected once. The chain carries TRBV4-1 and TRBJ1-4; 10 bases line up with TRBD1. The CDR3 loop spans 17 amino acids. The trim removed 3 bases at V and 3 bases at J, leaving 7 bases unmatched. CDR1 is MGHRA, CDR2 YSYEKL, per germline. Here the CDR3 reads CASSHRQGAPSNEKLFF. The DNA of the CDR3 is TGCGCCAGCAGCCACAGACAGGGGGCGCCATCTAATGAAAAACTGTTTTTT.

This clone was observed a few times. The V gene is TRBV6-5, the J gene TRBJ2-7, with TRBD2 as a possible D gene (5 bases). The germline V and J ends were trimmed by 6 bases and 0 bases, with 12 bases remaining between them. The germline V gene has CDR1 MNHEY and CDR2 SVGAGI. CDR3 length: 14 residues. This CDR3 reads CASRDGGGSYEQYF. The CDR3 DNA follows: TGTGCCAGCAGGGACGGAGGAGGCTCCTACGAGCAGTACTTC.

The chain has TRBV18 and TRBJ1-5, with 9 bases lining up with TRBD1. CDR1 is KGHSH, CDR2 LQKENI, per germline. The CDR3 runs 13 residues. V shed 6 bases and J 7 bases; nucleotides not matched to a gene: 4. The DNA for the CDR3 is TGTGCCAGCTCTCGGGACAGGGAACAGCCCCAGCATTTT. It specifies CASSRDREQPQHF.

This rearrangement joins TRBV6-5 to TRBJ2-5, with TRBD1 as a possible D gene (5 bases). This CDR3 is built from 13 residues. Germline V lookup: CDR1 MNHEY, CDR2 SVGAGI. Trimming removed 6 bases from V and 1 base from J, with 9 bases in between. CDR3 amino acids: CASRDISQETQYF. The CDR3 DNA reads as TGTGCCAGCAGGGACATAAGCCAAGAGACCCAGTACTTC.